The clone carrying this TCR beta chain was detected many times. The antigen remains unidentified. Each sample had at least 6 million PBMCs isolated. CDR3 size: 11 residues. V was shortened by 0 bases and J by 4 bases, with 4 bases between the two germline ends. The V gene's germline CDR1 is GTSNPN and CDR2 SVGIG (reference sequence). The source of the sample is a study of blood T cells in healthy people across ages. Study results and caveats: Aged donors had fewer naive CD4+ cells and lower diversity than long-lived donors. Roughly linear declines in TCR beta diversity per million T cells occurred with age. The study could not conclusively compare naive and antigen-experienced cells, given its unsorted PBMCs.

Alongside a J-beta primer mix, a sample-barcoded 5' primer served in a second PCR lasting about 7 to 12 cycles. One entry per CDR3 protein results from TCRdb running MiXCR on the 5' RACE reads. The table has fewer than 2,000,000 distinct CDR3 sequences, almost 35% seen once. The sequence derives from a woman younger than 45 in good health. The chain couples TRBV30 to TRBJ2-7; D is unresolved. Sequencing was performed on blood. The CDR3 spells CAWSVMYEQYF. CDR3 DNA sequence: TGTGCCTGGAGTGTAATGTACGAGCAGTACTTC.